This TCR beta chain originates from a study of CD8 T cells in ankylosing spondylitis. Study outcomes and limitations: Earlier studies detected some motif variants in reactive arthritis synovial fluid and blood. Roughly eight highly homologous variants formed a TCR beta motif that appeared characteristic of ankylosing spondylitis blood.

V lost 2 bases to trimming and J lost 0 bases, with 12 bases between them. CDR1 SGHDT and CDR2 YYEEEE come from the germline V gene. The CDR3 loop spans 17 amino acids. Concerning this clonotype itself: Its antigen is as yet unknown.

One entry per CDR3 protein, called by TCRdb with MiXCR from the 5' RACE reads. The sample holds hundreds of thousands of distinct CDR3 sequences; around 11% are singletons and the top ten take approximately 0.5%. V and J are TRBV5-6 and TRBJ2-6; the D is unclear. This clonotype was obtained from a male donor with ankylosing spondylitis. The sample comprised blood, either unsorted or a sorted T cell fraction (not recorded which). In DNA form, the CDR3 reads TGTGCCAGCAGCTTTGTAGGACGCACCTCTGGGGCCAACGTCCTGACTTTC. This sequence encodes CASSFVGRTSGANVLTF.